This T cell receptor beta chain comes out of a study of cytomegalovirus exposure and HLA in healthy donors. CDR1 SNHLY and CDR2 FYNNEI come from the germline V gene. The CDR3 sequence is 13 residues long. The V gene end was trimmed by 9 bases and the J gene end by 6 bases; junction bases not matched to a gene: 6. Primers for the PCR totalled 60 Vbeta and 13 Jbeta. Assay used: immunoSEQ multiplex PCR; TCRdb lists only in-frame clones, some missing. The table includes 100,000 to 150,000 clones, about four fifths detected once. Sequenced: PBMCs. This receptor was taken from a woman aged 40-49 years in good health and CMV-seronegative. The chain combines TRBV2 with TRBJ1-2, with 11 bases aligning to TRBD1. CDR3 nucleotide sequence: TGTGCCAGTGGGGGACAGGGGGTTAATGGCTACACCTTC. This encodes CASGGQGVNGYTF. Full variable domain (remainder filled in from reference TRBV2 and TRBJ1-2): EPEVTQTPSHQVTQMGQEVILRCVPISNHLYFYWYRQILGQKVEFLVSFYNNEISEKSEIFDDQFSVERPDGSNFTLKIRSTKLEDSAMYFCASGGQGVNGYTFGSGTRLTVV.